The 29 T cell receptor beta chains reported below all come from one sample, sequenced in a study of neoadjuvant anti-PD-1 for oral cavity cancer. Time point given: after neoadjuvant nivolumab, at surgical resection. Repertoires were generated with immunoSEQ multiplex PCR, while TCRdb's copy carries only in-frame clones and drops some. The sample has approximately 13,000 clones, 60% to 80% seen once; the top ten hold 3% to 3.5%. The material sequenced was PBMCs, taken after nivolumab (anti-PD-1) treatment. These receptors all come from a person between 40 and 80 years old with oral cavity squamous cell carcinoma.

Regarding this clone: The junction does not match germline at one end; this may be a read error. This chain joins TRBV10-2 and TRBJ2-7, with 12 bases aligning to TRBD2. The CDR3 contains 15 residues. The germline CDR1 and CDR2 sequences are WSHSY and SAAADI. The CDR3 DNA follows: TGCGCCAGCAATGAGGGACTAGCGGGTCCCTACGAGCAGTACTTC. Protein product: CASNEGLAGPYEQYF.

The CDR3 protein is CASSLGGGFVGYTF. For the CDR3, the DNA is TGTGCCAGCAGCCTCGGGGGGGGCTTCGTTGGCTACACCTTC. The V call is TRBV6-5, the J call TRBJ1-2, with D possibly TRBD1 on 6 matching bases. Trimming took 6 bases from V and 7 from J, leaving 18 bases between them. Germline CDR1 MNHEY, CDR2 SVGAGI. The CDR3 has 14 amino acids.

The table lists this clone with a few counts. The genes are TRBV27 and TRBJ2-2, with D perhaps matching TRBD2 (5 bases). The V gene lost 0 bases and the J gene lost 3 bases, with 20 bases spanning the gap. The CDR3 loop spans 19 amino acids. CDR1 MNHEY and CDR2 SMNVEV come from the germline V gene (reference sequence). The CDR3 DNA reads TGTGCCAGCAGTTTATCAGGGCGAGCGGCCCTCGGTGACACCGGGGAGCTGTTTTTT. Protein product: CASSLSGRAALGDTGELFF.

The gene calls are TRBV5-1 and TRBJ2-5, with 10 positions matching TRBD1. The V gene's germline CDR1 is SGHRS and CDR2 YFSETQ. The length of the CDR3 is 15 residues. V was clipped by 7 bases and J by 3 bases; unmatched bases: 9. Written as DNA, the CDR3 is TGCGCCAGCTCCGTCGACAGGGGGCACGAAGAGACCCAGTACTTC. Amino acids: CASSVDRGHEETQYF. The full variable domain, rest sourced from reference TRBV5-1 and TRBJ2-5, is KAGVTQTPRYLIKTRGQQVTLSCSPISGHRSVSWYQQTPGQGLQFLFEYFSETQRNKGNFPGRFSGRQFSNSRSEMNVSTLELGDSALYLCASSVDRGHEETQYFGPGTRLLVL.

The chain uses TRBV5-1 and TRBJ2-1, with 10 positions matching TRBD2. CDR3 length: 15 residues. V gave up 4 bases and J gave up 2 bases; unmatched junction bases: 3. Germline values: CDR1 SGHRS, CDR2 YFSETQ. CDR3 sequence: CASSLTSGTYNEQFF. DNA for the CDR3: TGCGCCAGCAGCCTAACTAGCGGGACCTACAATGAGCAGTTCTTC.

For this clone: At one of its ends the junction is not consistent with the germline gene, which may arise from a read error. This chain connects TRBV7-7 to TRBJ2-7; perhaps TRBD1 as D (6 bases). The germline V gene encodes CDR1 SSHAT and CDR2 FNYEAQ (reference sequence). The CDR3 spans 15 residues. CDR3 DNA sequence: TGTGCTAGCAGCGCTAGGGGACATACCGCCTACGAGCAGTACTTC. It encodes CASSARGHTAYEQYF.

The V and J genes are TRBV5-1 and TRBJ2-2; D is possibly TRBD2 (5 bases). There are 14 residues in the CDR3. Germline values: CDR1 SGHRS, CDR2 YFSETQ. Trimming removed 3 bases from V and 8 bases from J, with 14 bases in between. CDR3 region: CASSSRVASGELFF. For the CDR3, the DNA is TGCGCCAGCAGCTCGAGGGTAGCGTCGGGGGAGCTGTTTTTT. Together with reference TRBV5-1 and TRBJ2-2, the CDR3 gives the full variable domain: KAGVTQTPRYLIKTRGQQVTLSCSPISGHRSVSWYQQTPGQGLQFLFEYFSETQRNKGNFPGRFSGRQFSNSRSEMNVSTLELGDSALYLCASSSRVASGELFFGEGSRLTVL.

The chain is built from TRBV27 and TRBJ1-1; D might be TRBD1 (6 bases). Deletions cut 2 bases from V and 1 base from J, with 11 bases between. Germline V lookup: CDR1 MNHEY, CDR2 SMNVEV (reference sequence). CDR3 length: 15 residues. In DNA, the CDR3 is TGTGCCAGCAGTTTAATCGGGGGCTCGAACACTGAAGCTTTCTTT. Encoded protein: CASSLIGGSNTEAFF.

The V and J genes are TRBV5-6 and TRBJ2-2; TRBD2 aligns across 10 bases. Germline values: CDR1 SGHDT, CDR2 YYEEEE. The trim removed 4 bases at V and 3 bases at J, leaving 6 bases unmatched. The CDR3 has 16 amino acids. CDR3 DNA sequence: TGTGCCAGCAGCAACCGGGGACTAGCGTACACCGGGGAGCTGTTTTTT. Translating gives CASSNRGLAYTGELFF.

The rearrangement joins TRBV6-1 to TRBJ2-1, with 7 bases fitting TRBD2. Germline V CDR1 and CDR2: MNHNS, SASEGT. The CDR3 has 14 residues. V lost 5 bases and J lost 4; bases outside the gene matches: 5. The CDR3 region is CASSPSGEYNEQFF. The CDR3, as DNA: TGTGCCAGCAGTCCTAGCGGAGAGTACAATGAGCAGTTCTTC.

The genes are TRBV18 and TRBJ2-2, with D uncertain. CDR3 length: 12 amino acids. Germline values: CDR1 KGHSH, CDR2 LQKENI. Trimming stripped 2 bases from V and 3 bases from J, with 1 base between. As DNA, the CDR3 is TGTGCCAGCTCACCAGACACCGGGGAGCTGTTTTTT. This sequence encodes CASSPDTGELFF.

This chain links TRBV11-2 with TRBJ1-4, with D maybe TRBD1 (5 bases). Trimming pared 1 base from V and 7 bases from J, leaving 16 bases between. This CDR3 is built from 16 residues. Looked up from germline, CDR1 is SGHAT and CDR2 is FQNNGV. The CDR3 sequence: CASSLVWSPRGEKLFF. The CDR3 DNA reads TGTGCCAGCAGCTTAGTTTGGAGTCCGAGGGGTGAAAAACTGTTTTTT.

The chain employs TRBV19 and TRBJ1-4; D might be TRBD1 (5 bases). The CDR3 spans 17 residues. Trimming cost V 3 bases and J 3 bases, with 17 bases left between them. Looked up from germline, CDR1 is LNHDA and CDR2 is SQIVND (reference sequence). The CDR3 bases are TGTGCCAGTAGTATCATCCAGGGCGGCGACGCTAATGAAAAACTGTTTTTT. Its protein product is CASSIIQGGDANEKLFF.

This sequence joins TRBV25-1 and TRBJ1-5; D remains ambiguous. The V end lost 3 bases, the J end lost 2 bases, and 8 bases lay between the germline ends. In germline, CDR1 is MGHDK, CDR2 SYGVNS. The length of the CDR3 is 14 residues. The CDR3 sequence is CASSEAGGNQPQHF. The DNA for the CDR3 is TGTGCCAGCAGTGAGGCAGGTGGCAATCAGCCCCAGCATTTT.

The chain is built from TRBV9 and TRBJ2-2; 7 bases are shared with TRBD1. Germline-derived CDR1 and CDR2 are SGDLS and YYNGEE. J was trimmed by 8 bases and V by 7 bases; bases with no gene match: 14. The CDR3 is 15 residues long. The CDR3 reads CASSPRQGSSGELFF. The DNA for the CDR3 is TGTGCCAGCTCTCCTCGACAGGGCTCCAGTGGGGAGCTGTTTTTT.

This chain links TRBV5-4 with TRBJ2-3; weak D call: TRBD1 (5 bases). CDR1 and CDR2 (germline): SGHNT, YYREEE (reference sequence). The CDR3 consists of 17 residues. Trimming removed 4 bases from V and 4 bases from J, with 22 bases in between. The CDR3 coding sequence is TGTGCCAGCAGCGAGGATAGGGGTCAGACCCTCGCAGATACGCAGTATTTT. Translated: CASSEDRGQTLADTQYF.

The DNA of the CDR3 is TGCGCCAGCAGTGAGACTAGCGGCCACAATGAGCAGTTCTTC. Its translation is CASSETSGHNEQFF. The V call is TRBV10-2, the J call TRBJ2-1; 8 nucleotides match TRBD2. The CDR3 loop spans 14 amino acids. V lost 2 bases and J lost 5; bases outside the gene matches: 2. CDR1 is WSHSY and CDR2 is SAAADI in the germline V gene.

The chain links TRBV11-2 to TRBJ2-7; D may be TRBD2 (6 bases). Germline V gene lookup returns CDR1 SGHAT and CDR2 FQNNGV. Trimming pared 0 bases from V and 2 bases from J, leaving 11 bases between. This CDR3 is built from 15 residues. The CDR3 DNA reads as TGTGCCAGCAGCTTAGACGGGAGAGTCACCTACGAGCAGTACTTC. This codes for CASSLDGRVTYEQYF.

This clone was seen a handful of times. The chain recombines TRBV7-3 with TRBJ1-5; D uncertain. V shed 2 bases and J shed 4 bases, with 9 bases lying between them. The CDR3 covers 14 residues. From germline, CDR1 is SGHTA and CDR2 FQGTGA. In DNA, the CDR3 is TGTGCCAGCAGCTTACATTCGGGGAATCAGCCCCAGCATTTT. Its protein is CASSLHSGNQPQHF.

The chain has TRBV19 and TRBJ1-3, with TRBD1 as a possible D gene (5 bases). CDR3 length equals 15 residues. The germline V gene has CDR1 LNHDA and CDR2 SQIVND (reference sequence). V shed 8 bases and J shed 3 bases, with 17 bases lying between them. The chain's CDR3 is CASSEGQVFGNTIYF. The CDR3 region has the DNA TGTGCCAGTTCCGAGGGGCAGGTGTTTGGAAACACCATATATTTT.

V and J are TRBV4-2 and TRBJ2-3, with 12 bases identical to TRBD1. The CDR3 has 17 residues. The V gene end was trimmed by 2 bases and the J gene end by 2 bases; junction bases not matched to a gene: 5. CDR1 is LGHNA and CDR2 is YNFKEQ in the germline V gene. The CDR3 is CASSQSGTGGATDTQYF. The CDR3 coding sequence is TGTGCCAGCAGCCAATCAGGGACAGGGGGCGCCACAGATACGCAGTATTTT.

The chain recombines TRBV6-5 with TRBJ2-7; a possible D gene is TRBD1 (6 bases). The CDR3 contains 12 residues. Per germline, CDR1 MNHEY and CDR2 SVGAGI. V lost 4 bases and J lost 3, with 7 bases in between. CDR3 sequence reads: CASSSDSYEQYF. The DNA of the CDR3 is TGTGCCAGCAGTTCGGACAGCTACGAGCAGTACTTC.

The gene calls are TRBV5-1 and TRBJ1-1; tentative D call: TRBD1 (6 bases). Trimming cost V 3 bases and J 1 base, with 7 bases left between them. Germline CDR1 and CDR2: SGHRS and YFSETQ. The CDR3 loop spans 13 amino acids. The CDR3 DNA sequence: TGCGCCAGCAGCTCACAGGGGAACACTGAAGCTTTCTTT. Protein: CASSSQGNTEAFF.

The chain employs TRBV11-2 and TRBJ2-2, with D perhaps matching TRBD2 (6 bases). Trimming stripped 5 bases from V and 1 base from J, with 8 bases between. The CDR3 length is 14 residues. The germline V gene has CDR1 SGHAT and CDR2 FQNNGV. This CDR3 reads CASSRRGNTGELFF. CDR3 coding DNA: TGTGCCAGCAGCAGGCGGGGGAACACCGGGGAGCTGTTTTTT.

V gene TRBV6-1 combines with J gene TRBJ2-5; perhaps D is TRBD1 or TRBD2 (7 bases each). V lost 6 bases, J lost 4 bases, and 15 bases lay in between. Per the germline V gene, CDR1 is MNHNS and CDR2 is SASEGT. CDR3 length: 14 residues. CDR3 in amino acids: CASRTTGEGETQYF. The CDR3 nucleotides read TGTGCCAGCAGGACAACAGGGGAGGGAGAGACCCAGTACTTC.

This clone was seen a handful of times. The chain combines TRBV7-9 with TRBJ2-2; unclear D gene. The germline V gene encodes CDR1 SEHNR and CDR2 FQNEAQ (reference sequence). The CDR3 totals 13 residues. The V end was cut by 5 bases, the J end by 7 bases, with 11 bases between. The chain's CDR3 is CASSPHGDGELFF. The CDR3 coding sequence is TGTGCCAGCAGCCCTCACGGTGACGGGGAGCTGTTTTTT.

The CDR3 DNA follows: TGTGCCACCAGGGACAGGGGATCAGGGGCCAACGTCCTGACTTTC. Residues: CATRDRGSGANVLTF. This chain connects TRBV10-3 to TRBJ2-6; TRBD1 agrees at 10 bases. The CDR3 extends over 15 amino acids. V lost 10 bases and J lost 4; bases outside the gene matches: 7. Germline CDR1 is ENHRY and CDR2 is SYGVKD.

The rearrangement links TRBV6-1 to TRBJ2-1; possible D gene TRBD2, 6 bases. Germline V gene data show CDR1 as MNHNS and CDR2 as SASEGT. Trimming left V 3 bases short and J 5 bases short, with 17 bases between. CDR3 length: 16 residues. The CDR3, as DNA: TGTGCCAGCAGTGATGCGGCGGGAACGGGGCACAATGAGCAGTTCTTC. The encoded protein is CASSDAAGTGHNEQFF.

This clone was seen a single time. CDR3: CASSSDRTGQSVNIQYF. The DNA of the CDR3 is TGTGCCAGCAGCTCGGACAGGACAGGCCAAAGTGTGAACATTCAGTACTTC. The chain combines TRBV5-6 with TRBJ2-4, with 7 nucleotides matching TRBD1. Germline V gene data show CDR1 as SGHDT and CDR2 as YYEEEE. The CDR3 consists of 17 residues. Trimming cost V 3 bases and J 7 bases; bases outside gene matches: 16.